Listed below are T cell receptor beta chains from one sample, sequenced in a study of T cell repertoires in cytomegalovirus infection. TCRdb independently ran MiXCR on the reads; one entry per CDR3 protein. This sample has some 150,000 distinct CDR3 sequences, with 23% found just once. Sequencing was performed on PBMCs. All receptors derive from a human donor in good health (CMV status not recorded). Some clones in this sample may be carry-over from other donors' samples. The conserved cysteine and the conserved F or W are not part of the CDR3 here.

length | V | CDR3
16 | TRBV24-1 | ATADSGTTLWRGETQY
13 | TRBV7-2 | ASSLKGGSNQPQH
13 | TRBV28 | ASSCPSLAGCEQF
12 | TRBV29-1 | SAKGQGSYNEQF
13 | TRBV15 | ATSRERTGNYGYT
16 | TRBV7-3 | ASSSRTSGRSSYNEQF
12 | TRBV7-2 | ASSVGGRAETQY
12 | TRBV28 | ASRLGTPLTEAF
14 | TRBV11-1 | ASSLLRRVAGDEQF
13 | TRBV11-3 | ASSLAAGANYGYT
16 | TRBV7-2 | ASSPTPSGPGGSTEAF
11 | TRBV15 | ATSRDQTGELF